Sequencing of this T cell receptor (beta chain) was carried out in a study of beta chain features in type 1 diabetes. Study summary: Examination covered fewer than 110 million sorted cells spanning all samples.

The entirety of the isolated RNA underwent reverse transcription, so expressed TCRB transcripts were sequenced. Clones were sequenced by immunoSEQ multiplex PCR, and TCRdb holds only the in-frame ones, with some missing. The table records about 650,000 clones, 9.5% to 15% of them present only once. Findings and caveats of the study: Type 1 diabetes patients had TCRB CDR3s that were shorter (moderately but significantly so) in all four CD4+ subsets. Reads derived from cDNA could over-represent cells showing high TCR expression.

This clone was found a few times. As yet, its antigen is unknown. This CDR3 region has 13 residues. The V gene end was trimmed by 8 bases and the J gene end by 0 bases; junction bases not matched to a gene: 2. In germline, CDR1 is LGHNA, CDR2 YSLEER. Markers CD45RO/CCR7/CD25/CD127/CD95/CD27 served to sort CD4+ naive, central memory, regulatory and stem cell-like memory cells. Purity above 95% was achieved in all sorted populations. The chain has TRBV4-3 and TRBJ1-1; 8 positions agree with TRBD1. The sample consisted of naive CD4+ T cells from blood. This sequence originates from a man in his thirties or forties with type 1 diabetes. The DNA for the CDR3 is TGCGCCAGCCAGGGGGCTGTGAACACTGAAGCTTTCTTT. Residues: CASQGAVNTEAFF.